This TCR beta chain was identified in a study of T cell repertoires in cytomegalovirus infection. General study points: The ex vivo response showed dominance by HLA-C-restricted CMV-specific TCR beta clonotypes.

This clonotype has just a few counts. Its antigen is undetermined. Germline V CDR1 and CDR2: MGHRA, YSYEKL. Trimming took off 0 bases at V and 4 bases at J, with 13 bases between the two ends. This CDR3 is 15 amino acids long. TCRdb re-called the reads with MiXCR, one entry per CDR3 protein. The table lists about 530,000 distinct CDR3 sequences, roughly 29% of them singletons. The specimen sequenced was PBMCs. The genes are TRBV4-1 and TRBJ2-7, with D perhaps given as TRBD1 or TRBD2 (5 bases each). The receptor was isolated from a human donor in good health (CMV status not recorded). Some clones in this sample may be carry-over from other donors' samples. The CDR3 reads CASSQDLGTGYEQYF. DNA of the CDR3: TGCGCCAGCAGCCAAGATCTTGGGACCGGATACGAGCAGTACTTC.